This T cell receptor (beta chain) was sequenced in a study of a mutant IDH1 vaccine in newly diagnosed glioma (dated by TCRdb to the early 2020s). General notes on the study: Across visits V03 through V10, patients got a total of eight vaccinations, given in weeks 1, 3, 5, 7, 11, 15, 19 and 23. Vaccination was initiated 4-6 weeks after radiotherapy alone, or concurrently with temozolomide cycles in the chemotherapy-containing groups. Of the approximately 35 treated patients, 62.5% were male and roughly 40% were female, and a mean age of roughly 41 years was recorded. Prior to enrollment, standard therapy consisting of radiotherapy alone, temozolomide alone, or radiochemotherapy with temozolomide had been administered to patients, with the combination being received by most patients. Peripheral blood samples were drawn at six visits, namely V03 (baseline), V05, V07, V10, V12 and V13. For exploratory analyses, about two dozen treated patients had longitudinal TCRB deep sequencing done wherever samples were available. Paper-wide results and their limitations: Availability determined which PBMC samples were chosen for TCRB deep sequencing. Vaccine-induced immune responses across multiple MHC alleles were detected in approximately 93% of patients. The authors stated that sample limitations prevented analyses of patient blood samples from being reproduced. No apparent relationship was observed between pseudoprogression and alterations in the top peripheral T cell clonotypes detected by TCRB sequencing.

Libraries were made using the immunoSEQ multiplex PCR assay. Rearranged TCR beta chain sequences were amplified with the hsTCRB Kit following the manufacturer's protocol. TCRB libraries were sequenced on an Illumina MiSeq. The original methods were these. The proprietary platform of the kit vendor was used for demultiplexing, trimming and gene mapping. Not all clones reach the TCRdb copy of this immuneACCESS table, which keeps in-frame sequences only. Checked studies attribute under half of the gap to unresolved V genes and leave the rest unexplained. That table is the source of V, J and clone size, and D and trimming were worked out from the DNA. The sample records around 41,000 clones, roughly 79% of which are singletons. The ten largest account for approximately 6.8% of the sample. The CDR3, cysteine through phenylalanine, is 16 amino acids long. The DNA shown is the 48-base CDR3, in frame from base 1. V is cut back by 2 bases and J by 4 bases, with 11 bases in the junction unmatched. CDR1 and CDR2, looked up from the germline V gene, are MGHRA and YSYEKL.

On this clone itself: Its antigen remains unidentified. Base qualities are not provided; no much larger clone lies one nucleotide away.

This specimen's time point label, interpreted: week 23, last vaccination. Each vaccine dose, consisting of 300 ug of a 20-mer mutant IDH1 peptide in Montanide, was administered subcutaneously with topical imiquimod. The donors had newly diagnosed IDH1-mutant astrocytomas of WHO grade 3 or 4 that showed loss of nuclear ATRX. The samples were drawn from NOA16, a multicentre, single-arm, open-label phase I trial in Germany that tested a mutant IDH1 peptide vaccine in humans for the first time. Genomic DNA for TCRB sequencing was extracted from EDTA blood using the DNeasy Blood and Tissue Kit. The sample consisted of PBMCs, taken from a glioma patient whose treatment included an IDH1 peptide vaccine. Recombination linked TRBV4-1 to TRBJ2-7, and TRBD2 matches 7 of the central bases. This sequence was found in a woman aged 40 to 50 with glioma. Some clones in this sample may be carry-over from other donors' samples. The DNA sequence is TGCGCCAGCAGCCAACGGGGCGGGAGCGGGACGTACGAGCAGTACTTC. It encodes CASSQRGGSGTYEQYF.